The following is a TCR beta chain sequence with its context. The data were obtained in a study of post-analysis software for immune sequencing data. Overall study: In terms of disease course, relapsing-remitting, secondary progressive and progressive-relapsing multiple sclerosis were included.

Unique molecular identifiers were present in the TCR beta cDNA libraries. TCRdb redid the calling of the PCR reads with MiXCR, one entry per CDR3 protein. The sample lists fewer than 600,000 distinct CDR3 sequences, roughly 46% occurring once. This receptor was taken from a girl aged 10 to 17 with multiple sclerosis. The specimen was blood.

DNA of the CDR3: TGTGCCAGCACTCTCCGGGGACTAGCGGGAGATGAGCAGTTCTTC. This gives the protein CASTLRGLAGDEQFF. This sequence joins TRBV12-3 or TRBV12-4 and TRBJ2-1; TRBD2 agrees at 14 bases. V gave up 7 bases and J gave up 8 bases; unmatched junction bases: 7. This CDR3 comprises 15 residues.